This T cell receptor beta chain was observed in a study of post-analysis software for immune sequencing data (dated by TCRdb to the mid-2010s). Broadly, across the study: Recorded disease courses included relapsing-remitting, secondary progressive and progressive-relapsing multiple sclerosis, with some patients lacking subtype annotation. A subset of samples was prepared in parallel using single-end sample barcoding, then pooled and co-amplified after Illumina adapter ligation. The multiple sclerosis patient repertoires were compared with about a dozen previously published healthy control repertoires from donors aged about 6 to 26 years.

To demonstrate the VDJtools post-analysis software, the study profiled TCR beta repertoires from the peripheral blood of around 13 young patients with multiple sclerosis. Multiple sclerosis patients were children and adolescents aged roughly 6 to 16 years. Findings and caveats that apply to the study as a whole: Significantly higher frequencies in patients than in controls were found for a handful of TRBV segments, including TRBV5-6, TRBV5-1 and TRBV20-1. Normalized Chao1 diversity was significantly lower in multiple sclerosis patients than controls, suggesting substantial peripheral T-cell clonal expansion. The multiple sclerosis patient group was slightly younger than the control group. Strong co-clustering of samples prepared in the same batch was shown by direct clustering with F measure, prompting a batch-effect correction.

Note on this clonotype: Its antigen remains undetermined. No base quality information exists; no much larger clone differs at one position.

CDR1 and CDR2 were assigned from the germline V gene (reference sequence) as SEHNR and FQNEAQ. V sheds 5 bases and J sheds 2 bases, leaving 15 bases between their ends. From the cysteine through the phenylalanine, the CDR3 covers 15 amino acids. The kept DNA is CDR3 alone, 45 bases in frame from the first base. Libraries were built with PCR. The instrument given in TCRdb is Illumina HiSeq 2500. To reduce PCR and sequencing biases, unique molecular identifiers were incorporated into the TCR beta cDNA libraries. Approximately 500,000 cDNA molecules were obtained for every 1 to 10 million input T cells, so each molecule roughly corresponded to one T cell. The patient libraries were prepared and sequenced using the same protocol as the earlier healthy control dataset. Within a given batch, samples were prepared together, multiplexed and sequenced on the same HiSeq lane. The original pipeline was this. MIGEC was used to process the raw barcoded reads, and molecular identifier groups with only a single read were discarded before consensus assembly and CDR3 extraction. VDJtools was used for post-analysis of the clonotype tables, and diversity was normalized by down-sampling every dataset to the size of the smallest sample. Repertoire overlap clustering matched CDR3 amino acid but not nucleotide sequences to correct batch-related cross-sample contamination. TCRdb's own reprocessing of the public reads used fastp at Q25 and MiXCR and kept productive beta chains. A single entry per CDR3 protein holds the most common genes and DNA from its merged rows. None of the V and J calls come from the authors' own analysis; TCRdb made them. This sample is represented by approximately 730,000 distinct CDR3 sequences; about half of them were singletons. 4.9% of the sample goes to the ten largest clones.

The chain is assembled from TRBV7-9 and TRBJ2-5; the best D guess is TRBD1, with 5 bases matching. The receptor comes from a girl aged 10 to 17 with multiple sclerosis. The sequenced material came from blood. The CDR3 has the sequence CASSKGLTGQETQYF. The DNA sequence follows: TGTGCCAGCAGCAAGGGGTTGACTGGACAAGAGACCCAGTACTTC.